The 16 T cell receptor beta chains presented below share a single source sample, sequenced in a study of CD8 T cells in ankylosing spondylitis. TCRdb re-analysed the 5' RACE reads in MiXCR, keeping a single row per CDR3 protein. The sample has roughly 260,000 distinct CDR3 sequences; 15% to 25% are singletons. Sequenced sample: blood, either unsorted or a sorted T cell fraction (not recorded which). The receptors shown here come from a male donor with ankylosing spondylitis or in good health (not recorded which).

Many counts were recorded for this clonotype. This chain links TRBV7-6 with TRBJ2-5, with D possibly being TRBD1 (5 bases). Trimming left V 3 bases short and J 0 bases short, with 11 bases between. The CDR3 has 15 residues. Germline CDR1 SGHVS, CDR2 FNYEAQ. In DNA form, the CDR3 reads TGTGCCAGCAGCTTGTCTGGGGCGAACCAAGAGACCCAGTACTTC. Amino acids: CASSLSGANQETQYF.

The genes are TRBV20-1 and TRBJ1-6; the match to TRBD1 covers 9 bases. Germline V gene lookup returns CDR1 DFQATT and CDR2 SNEGSKA (reference sequence). This CDR3 is built from 14 residues. V shed 4 bases, J shed 6 bases, and the junction held 4 bases outside the gene matches. CDR3 nucleotide sequence: TGCAGTGCTATTACGGACAGGGGTAATTCACCCCTCCACTTT. Protein product: CSAITDRGNSPLHF.

This clonotype has just a few counts. The V and J genes are TRBV27 and TRBJ1-2, with D uncertain. The CDR3 covers 13 residues. Deletions cut 3 bases from V and 2 bases from J, with 7 bases between. The germline V gene encodes CDR1 MNHEY and CDR2 SMNVEV (reference sequence). The CDR3 coding sequence is TGTGCCAGCAGTTTTAGAAGCAACTATGGCTACACCTTC. Its translation: CASSFRSNYGYTF.

The table lists this clonotype with many counts. The chain has TRBV6-1 and TRBJ2-3, with TRBD2 matching 7 bases. Germline CDR1 and CDR2: MNHNS and SASEGT. The CDR3 length is 14 residues. The trim removed 5 bases at V and 4 bases at J, leaving 6 bases unmatched. The CDR3 loop is CASSQSGEADTQYF. CDR3 coding DNA: TGTGCCAGCAGTCAAAGCGGGGAGGCAGATACGCAGTATTTT.

The sample holds a few counts of this clonotype. The V gene is TRBV12-3 or TRBV12-4, the J gene TRBJ2-7, with D maybe TRBD2 (5 bases). V gave up 2 bases and J gave up 3 bases, with 11 bases separating them. This CDR3 region has 14 residues. CDR3 residues: CASSLSLANYEQYV. The CDR3 DNA follows: TGTGCCAGCAGTTTATCGCTAGCCAACTACGAGCAGTACGTC.

This clonotype was seen more than once but under ten times. V and J are TRBV29-1 and TRBJ1-1, with 9 bases matching TRBD1. V was clipped by 7 bases and J by 4 bases; unmatched bases: 7. The CDR3 has 13 residues. CDR1 and CDR2 from the germline V gene are SQVTM and ANQGSEA. CDR3 coding DNA: TGCAGCGCAAACAGGGGGCTGAGCACTGAAGCTTTCTTT. It encodes CSANRGLSTEAFF. Looking up the rest from reference TRBV29-1 and TRBJ1-1 gives the full variable domain: SAVISQKPSRDICQRGTSLTIQCQVDSQVTMMFWYRQQPGQSLTLIATANQGSEATYESGFVIDKFPISRPNLTFSTLTVSNMSPEDSSIYLCSANRGLSTEAFFGQGTRLTVV.

A remark on this clonotype: Because it lacks the conserved phenylalanine or tryptophan at the end, this CDR3 is likely a read error. The V gene is TRBV20-1, the J gene TRBJ2-1; unclear D gene. V was pared by 5 bases and J by 3 bases, with 5 bases between. This CDR3 region has 11 residues. Per germline, CDR1 DFQATT and CDR2 SNEGSKA (reference sequence). The CDR3 here is CSAPDYNEQFL. CDR3 nucleotide sequence: TGCAGTGCTCCGGACTACAATGAGCAGTTCCTC.

V usage is TRBV28 and J usage is TRBJ1-5, with D hard to call. CDR3 length: 12 residues. Germline CDR1 reads MDHEN; CDR2 reads SYDVKM. Trimming pared 0 bases from V and 10 bases from J, leaving 7 bases between. As DNA, the CDR3 is TGTGCCAGCAGTTTATGGGATCTTCCCCAGCATTTT. Translation: CASSLWDLPQHF.

The chain combines TRBV7-2 with TRBJ2-5; tentatively, D is TRBD1 (6 bases). V shed 0 bases and J shed 5 bases, with 13 bases lying between them. Germline CDR1 reads SGHTA; CDR2 reads FQGNSA. The CDR3 spans 15 residues. The CDR3 DNA is TGTGCCAGCAGCTTAGCGGGGGCCAATAGTGAGACCCAGTACTTC. It yields the protein CASSLAGANSETQYF.

CDR3 in amino acids: CASSMPKSVTGAPTTNTEAFF. For the CDR3, the DNA is TGTGCCAGTAGTATGCCTAAATCTGTGACAGGGGCACCTACAACGAACACTGAAGCTTTCTTT. The chain uses TRBV19 and TRBJ1-1; TRBD1 matches at 8 bases. With V trimmed by 3 bases and J by 1 base, 22 bases remained unmatched. This CDR3 comprises 21 residues. Germline V lookup: CDR1 LNHDA, CDR2 SQIVND (reference sequence).

This clonotype came up a few times. The chain recombines TRBV20-1 with TRBJ1-2; D is unresolved. Germline CDR1 DFQATT, CDR2 SNEGSKA (reference sequence). The V end was cut by 7 bases, the J end by 4 bases, with 19 bases between. This CDR3 spans 14 amino acids. The CDR3 loop is CSVFQGLRAYGYTF. The CDR3 DNA sequence: TGCAGTGTCTTTCAAGGGTTGCGGGCCTATGGCTACACCTTC.

The V call is TRBV9, the J call TRBJ2-5, with D perhaps matching TRBD1 or TRBD2 (5 bases each). There are 18 residues in the CDR3. The ends were cut back, 2 bases at V and 5 bases at J, with 25 bases in the middle. Per the germline V gene, CDR1 is SGDLS and CDR2 is YYNGEE. DNA for the CDR3: TGTGCCAGCAGCGTTTCCCCGGGACCCAGAATGAACGGGGAGACCCAGTACTTC. It specifies CASSVSPGPRMNGETQYF. Based on the CDR3 plus reference TRBV9 and TRBJ2-5, the full variable domain is DSGVTQTPKHLITATGQRVTLRCSPRSGDLSVYWYQQSLDQGLQFLIQYYNGEERAKGNILERFSAQQFPDLHSELNLSSLELGDSALYFCASSVSPGPRMNGETQYFGPGTRLLVL.

By share of the sample, this clonotype is medium-sized. V gene TRBV5-1 combines with J gene TRBJ2-1, with 7 bases fitting TRBD1. The V segment lost 4 bases and the J segment 0 bases; nucleotides outside the gene matches: 7. The CDR3 covers 16 residues. The germline CDR1 and CDR2 sequences are SGHRS and YFSETQ. CDR3 amino acids: CASSAGTDTSYNEQFF. CDR3 nucleotides: TGCGCCAGCAGCGCCGGGACAGACACCTCCTACAATGAGCAGTTCTTC.

V is TRBV11-2 and J is TRBJ2-5, with TRBD1 matching 8 bases. Germline V gene sequence: CDR1 SGHAT, CDR2 FQNNGV. There are 15 residues in the CDR3. Germline trimming cut 6 bases from V and 5 bases from J; bases unmatched to any gene: 11. The CDR3 loop is CASRHPGQALETQYF. In nucleotides, the CDR3 is TGTGCCAGCAGACATCCGGGACAGGCCCTCGAGACCCAGTACTTC.

This clonotype was seen many times. The rearrangement joins TRBV3-1 to TRBJ2-2, with D perhaps matching TRBD1 (7 bases). Germline CDR1 is LGHDT and CDR2 is YNNKEL (reference sequence). V was shortened by 4 bases and J by 1 base, with 10 bases between the two germline ends. The CDR3 length is 15 residues. CDR3 residues: CASSRQGGNTGELFF. CDR3 sequence (DNA): TGTGCCAGCAGCCGCCAGGGGGGGAACACCGGGGAGCTGTTTTTT.

This clonotype was observed a single time. V is TRBV5-1 and J is TRBJ2-6; either TRBD1 or TRBD2 may fit D (5 bases each). The V gene's germline CDR1 is SGHRS and CDR2 YFSETQ. The CDR3 extends over 17 amino acids. Trimming shortened V by 0 bases and J by 1 base, and 11 bases separated the two germline ends. The CDR3 nucleotides read TGCGCCAGCAGCTTGGACAGGAGGACTTCTGGGGCCAACGTCCTGACTTTC. It encodes CASSLDRRTSGANVLTF.